Below, 18 T cell receptor beta chains from the same sample are listed, as sequenced in a study of cytomegalovirus exposure and HLA in healthy donors. Primers included in the PCR were 60 Vbeta and 13 Jbeta primers. The repertoire was sequenced with immunoSEQ multiplex PCR; TCRdb's copy has only in-frame clones and lacks some. The sample has 160,000 or so clones, about 80% seen once. Input material: PBMCs. The receptors originated from a man in his sixties in good health and CMV-seronegative.

In its sample, this clone was seen a few times. The rearrangement links TRBV2 to TRBJ1-5, with D tentatively TRBD1 (5 bases). V lost 6 bases and J 6 bases, leaving 15 bases between the germline ends. The CDR3 has 14 residues. In germline, CDR1 is SNHLY, CDR2 FYNNEI. CDR3 residues: CASSGGTTGQPQHF. Written as DNA, the CDR3 is TGTGCCAGCAGCGGGGGGACGACGGGTCAGCCCCAGCATTTT.

In its sample, this clone was seen once. The chain joins TRBV7-9 to TRBJ1-4; 9 nucleotides match TRBD1. From germline, CDR1 is SEHNR and CDR2 FQNEAQ (reference sequence). V lost 4 bases and J lost 7; bases outside the gene matches: 7. There are 15 residues in the CDR3. The CDR3 DNA reads TGTGCCAGCAGCTCCTTGACAGGGGGTGGTGAAAAACTGTTTTTT. This sequence encodes CASSSLTGGGEKLFF.

In its sample, this clone was seen a few times. The V and J genes are TRBV27 and TRBJ1-1; D perhaps matches TRBD1 (6 bases). CDR1 and CDR2 (germline): MNHEY, SMNVEV (reference sequence). Trimming stripped 5 bases from V and 1 base from J, with 20 bases between. CDR3 length equals 17 residues. CDR3: CASSRRGGDRGNTEAFF. CDR3 coding DNA: TGTGCCAGCAGTCGGAGGGGGGGCGACCGGGGGAACACTGAAGCTTTCTTT.

The chain combines TRBV19 with TRBJ2-7; D possibly corresponds to TRBD1 (6 bases). V was cut by 0 bases and J by 8 bases, with 14 bases left in between. Looked up from germline, CDR1 is LNHDA and CDR2 is SQIVND (reference sequence). This CDR3 comprises 14 residues. CDR3 DNA sequence: TGTGCCAGTAGTATAGATAATTGGCAGGGGAAGCAGTACTTC. As protein: CASSIDNWQGKQYF.

This chain uses TRBV4-1 with TRBJ2-1, with D possibly being TRBD2 (6 bases). The V gene lost 1 base and the J gene lost 10 bases, with 11 bases spanning the gap. Germline CDR1 and CDR2: MGHRA and YSYEKL. This CDR3 contains 13 residues. DNA of the CDR3: TGCGCCAGCAGCCAAGGGTTTGGGGGGGAGCAGTTCTTC. Protein: CASSQGFGGEQFF.

V and J are TRBV6-5 and TRBJ1-1; TRBD1 is a possible D gene (6 bases). V was shortened by 0 bases and J by 6 bases, with 11 bases between the two germline ends. CDR1 is MNHEY and CDR2 is SVGAGI in the germline V gene. The CDR3 is made up of 14 amino acids. In nucleotides, the CDR3 is TGTGCCAGCAGTTACTCGGGGGGGCGGGCTGAAGCTTTCTTT. It encodes CASSYSGGRAEAFF.

This clone appeared once. The rearrangement uses TRBV19 and TRBJ1-2; D may be TRBD1 (5 bases). CDR1 LNHDA and CDR2 SQIVND come from the germline V gene (reference sequence). The germline V and J ends were trimmed by 7 bases and 7 bases, with 22 bases remaining between them. This CDR3 contains 15 residues. The CDR3 region is CASTPVFSGQGGYTF. In DNA, the CDR3 is TGTGCCAGTACCCCAGTCTTTTCAGGGCAGGGTGGCTACACCTTC.

The count of this clone is one. This rearrangement joins TRBV6-1 to TRBJ2-5; tentative D call: TRBD1 (5 bases). V shed 3 bases and J shed 5 bases, with 16 bases lying between them. Germline V gene sequence: CDR1 MNHNS, CDR2 SASEGT. The CDR3 length is 15 residues. In nucleotides, the CDR3 is TGTGCCAGCAGTGAGCAGGGAAGGATCACCGAGACCCAGTACTTC. Protein: CASSEQGRITETQYF.

DNA for the CDR3: TGTGCCAGCAGCTCGGGGACAGATAATTCACCCCTCCACTTT. Translation gives CASSSGTDNSPLHF. J is TRBJ1-6 and V is TRBV7-8; 7 positions agree with TRBD1. The length of the CDR3 is 14 residues. The J segment lost 5 bases and the V segment lost 4 bases, leaving 2 bases of the junction unmatched. Germline lookup yields CDR1 SGHVS and CDR2 FQNEAQ. The full variable domain, completed using reference TRBV7-8 and TRBJ1-6, is GAGVSQSPRYKVAKRGQDVALRCDPISGHVSLFWYQQALGQGPEFLTYFQNEAQLDKSGLPSDRFFAERPEGSVSTLKIQRTQQEDSAVYLCASSSGTDNSPLHFGNGTRLTVT.

Details on this clone: One end of the junction fails to match germline, which may point to a read error. The chain carries TRBV5-1 and TRBJ1-2; weak D call: TRBD1 (5 bases). Germline V gene sequence: CDR1 SGHRS, CDR2 YFSETQ. CDR3 length: 18 amino acids. CDR3 in amino acids: CASSLVGPRALGGSGYPF. CDR3 nucleotides: TGCGCCAGCAGCTTAGTGGGACCACGAGCCCTTGGGGGGTCTGGCTACCCCTTC.

CDR3 sequence: CASSGLGLAGVEQYF. The CDR3 DNA reads as TGTGCCAGCAGCGGGTTGGGACTAGCGGGAGTCGAGCAGTACTTC. The chain recombines TRBV9 with TRBJ2-7; 14 bases are a match to TRBD2. Losses at the gene ends were 3 bases for V and 6 bases for J; bases not matched to a gene: 5. The germline CDR1 and CDR2 sequences are SGDLS and YYNGEE. The CDR3 runs to 15 residues.

A note on this clone: A junction end diverges from the germline sequence, so it may reflect a read error. V gene TRBV7-2 combines with J gene TRBJ1-2, with D perhaps matching TRBD1 (6 bases). This CDR3 has 15 amino acids. Germline values: CDR1 SGHTA, CDR2 FQGNSA. The CDR3: CASSPRQATNYDYTF. The CDR3 nucleotides read TGTGCCAGCAGCCCACGACAGGCGACAAACTATGACTACACCTTC.

The chain employs TRBV20-1 and TRBJ2-1, with D unclear. V was shortened by 2 bases and J by 6 bases, with 5 bases between the two germline ends. The CDR3 is 11 amino acids. Germline CDR1 and CDR2: DFQATT and SNEGSKA (reference sequence). In nucleotides, the CDR3 is TGCAGTGCTAGATTCGGCAATGAGCAGTTCTTC. Its translation: CSARFGNEQFF.

The CDR3 region is CASSQMDRGQETQYF. The CDR3 bases are TGCGCCAGCAGCCAGATGGACAGGGGGCAAGAGACCCAGTACTTC. The J gene is TRBJ2-5, the V gene TRBV4-1, with TRBD1 identical over 10 bases. This CDR3 comprises 15 residues. Looked up from germline, CDR1 is MGHRA and CDR2 is YSYEKL. The junction had 3 bases not matched to a gene; V was cut back by 3 bases and J by 2 bases.

The chain combines TRBV6-5 with TRBJ2-7, with TRBD1 matching over 8 bases. The CDR3 is 14 residues long. J lost 2 bases, V lost 8 bases, and 8 bases had no gene match. Germline V gene data show CDR1 as MNHEY and CDR2 as SVGAGI. CDR3 in amino acids: CASGGQVGPYEQYF. The CDR3 DNA is TGTGCCAGCGGGGGACAGGTGGGACCCTACGAGCAGTACTTC.

This chain links TRBV7-2 with TRBJ2-7; 9 nucleotides agree with TRBD2. CDR1 SGHTA and CDR2 FQGNSA come from the germline V gene. Trimming removed 1 base from V and 3 bases from J; junction bases left unmatched: 10. There are 17 residues in the CDR3. The CDR3 sequence: CASSLELAGLPRYEQYF. DNA of the CDR3: TGTGCCAGCAGCTTAGAACTAGCGGGCTTACCCCGCTACGAGCAGTACTTC.

This clone appeared a few times. V is TRBV5-6 and J is TRBJ1-2; tentatively, D is TRBD1 (5 bases). CDR1 is SGHDT, CDR2 YYEEEE, per germline. V shed 4 bases and J shed 2 bases, with 18 bases lying between them. The CDR3 spans 16 residues. CDR3 nucleotides: TGTGCCAGCAGCACTAAGGGTCAGGGAAGGAACTATGGCTACACCTTC. This encodes CASSTKGQGRNYGYTF. Variable domain in full (rest from reference TRBV5-6 and TRBJ1-2): DAGVTQSPTHLIKTRGQQVTLRCSPKSGHDTVSWYQQALGQGPQFIFQYYEEEERQRGNFPDRFSGHQFPNYSSELNVNALLLGDSALYLCASSTKGQGRNYGYTFGSGTRLTVV.

A few counts support this clone. The V call is TRBV19, the J call TRBJ2-7; D possibly corresponds to TRBD1 (5 bases). CDR3 length: 12 residues. Germline-derived CDR1 and CDR2 are LNHDA and SQIVND (reference sequence). V lost 8 bases and J lost 3, with 11 bases in between. The CDR3 loop reads CASSGRDYEQYF. The CDR3 DNA follows: TGTGCCAGTTCTGGCAGGGACTACGAGCAGTACTTC.